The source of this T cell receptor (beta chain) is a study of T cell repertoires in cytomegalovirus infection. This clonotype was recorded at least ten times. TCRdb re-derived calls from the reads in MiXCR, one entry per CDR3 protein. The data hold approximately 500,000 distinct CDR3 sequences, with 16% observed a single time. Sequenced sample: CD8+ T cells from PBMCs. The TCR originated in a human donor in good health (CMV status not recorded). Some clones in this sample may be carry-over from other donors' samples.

CDR3 in DNA: TGTGCCAGCAGTCCGGAGGATGAGCAGTTCTTC. Its translation is CASSPEDEQFF. This chain connects TRBV28 to TRBJ2-1, with D possibly being TRBD2 (5 bases). CDR1 is MDHEN and CDR2 is SYDVKM in the germline V gene. V shed 5 bases and J shed 8 bases, with 7 bases lying between them. The CDR3 sequence is 11 residues long.